The sequence of this T cell receptor (beta chain) was determined in a study of T-cell reconstitution after alpha-beta-depleted transplantation in children (dated by TCRdb to between 2015 and 2016). Regarding the complete study: T-cell immune reconstitution after TCRalphabeta/CD19-depleted allogeneic hematopoietic cell transplantation in children was quantitatively tracked in the study by means of TCR repertoire profiling.

Library generation was performed with PCR. Reads for this sample came from an Illumina HiSeq 2500. TCR library preparation used molecular barcoding, with unique molecular identifiers applied to normalize quantification of the TCRbeta repertoire. TCRdb reran the public reads through fastp at Q25 and MiXCR, keeping productive beta chains. Each entry merges the rows of one CDR3 protein and shows their most common DNA and genes. A total of 210,000 or so distinct CDR3 sequences appear in this sample, about a tenth of them only once. Approximately 6.2% of the sample rests with the top ten. The germline V gene yields SGHVS for CDR1 and FQNEAQ for CDR2. Spanning cysteine to phenylalanine, the CDR3 consists of 13 amino acids. CDR3 DNA only is kept here, 39 bases in frame from base 1. V sheds 3 bases and J sheds 0 bases, leaving 6 bases between their ends. This clonotype has just a few counts. The antigen it binds to is not known. Base qualities are not recorded, but no much larger clone differs from it by a single base.

The sample in question was PBMCs from the stem cell graft donor, obtained from the stem cell graft. The TCR comes from a human donor who donated a stem cell graft to a child with acute lymphoblastic leukemia. This chain joins TRBV7-8 to TRBJ2-7; no confident D gene assignment can be made. In nucleotide form, the sequence is TGTGCCAGCAGCTTTCAGGTCTCCTACGAGCAGTACTTC. It encodes CASSFQVSYEQYF.